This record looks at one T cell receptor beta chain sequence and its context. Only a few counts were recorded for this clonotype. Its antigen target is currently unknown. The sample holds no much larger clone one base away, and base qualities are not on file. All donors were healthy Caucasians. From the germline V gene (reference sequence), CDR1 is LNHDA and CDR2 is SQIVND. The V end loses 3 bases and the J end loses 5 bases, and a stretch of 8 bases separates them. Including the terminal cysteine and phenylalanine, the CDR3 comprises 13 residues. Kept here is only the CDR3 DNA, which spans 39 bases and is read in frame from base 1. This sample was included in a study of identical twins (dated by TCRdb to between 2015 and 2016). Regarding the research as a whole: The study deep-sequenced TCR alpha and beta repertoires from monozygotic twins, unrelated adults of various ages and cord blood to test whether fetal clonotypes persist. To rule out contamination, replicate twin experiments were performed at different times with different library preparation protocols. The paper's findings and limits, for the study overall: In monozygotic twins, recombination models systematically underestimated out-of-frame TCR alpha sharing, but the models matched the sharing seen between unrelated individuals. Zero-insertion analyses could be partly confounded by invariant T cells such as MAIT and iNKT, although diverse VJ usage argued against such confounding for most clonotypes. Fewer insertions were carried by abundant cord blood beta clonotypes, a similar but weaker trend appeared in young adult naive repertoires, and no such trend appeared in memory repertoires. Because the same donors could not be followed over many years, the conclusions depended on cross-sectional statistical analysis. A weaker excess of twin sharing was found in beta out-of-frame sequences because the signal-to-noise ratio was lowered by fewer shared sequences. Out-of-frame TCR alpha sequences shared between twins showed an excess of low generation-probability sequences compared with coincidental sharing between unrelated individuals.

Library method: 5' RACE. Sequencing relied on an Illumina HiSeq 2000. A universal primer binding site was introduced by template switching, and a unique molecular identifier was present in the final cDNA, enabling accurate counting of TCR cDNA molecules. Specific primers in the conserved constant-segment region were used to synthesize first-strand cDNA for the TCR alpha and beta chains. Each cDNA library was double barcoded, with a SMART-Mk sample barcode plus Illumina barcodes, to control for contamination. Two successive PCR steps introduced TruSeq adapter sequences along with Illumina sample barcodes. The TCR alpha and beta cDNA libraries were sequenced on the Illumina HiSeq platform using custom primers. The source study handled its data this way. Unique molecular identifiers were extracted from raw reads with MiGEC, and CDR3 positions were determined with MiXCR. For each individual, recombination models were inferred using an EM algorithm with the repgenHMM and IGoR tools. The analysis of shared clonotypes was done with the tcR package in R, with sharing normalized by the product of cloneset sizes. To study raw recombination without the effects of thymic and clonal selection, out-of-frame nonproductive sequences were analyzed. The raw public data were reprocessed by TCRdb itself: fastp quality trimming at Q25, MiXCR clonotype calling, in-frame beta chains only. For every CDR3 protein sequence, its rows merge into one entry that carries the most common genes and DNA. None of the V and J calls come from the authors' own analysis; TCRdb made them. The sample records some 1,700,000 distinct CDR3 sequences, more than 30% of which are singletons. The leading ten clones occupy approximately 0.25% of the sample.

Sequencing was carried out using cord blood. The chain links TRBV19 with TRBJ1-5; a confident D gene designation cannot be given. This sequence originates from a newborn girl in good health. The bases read TGTGCCAGTAGTATCCGGGGTCATCAGCCCCAGCATTTT. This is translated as CASSIRGHQPQHF.